Below, 5 T cell receptor beta chains from the same sample are listed, as sequenced in a study of blood T cell repertoires in COVID-19. Sequencing was performed with immunoSEQ multiplex PCR; in TCRdb, only in-frame clones are kept and a portion is missing. The sample records 200,000 to 250,000 clones, around four fifths being singletons. Source material: PBMCs or T cells enriched from blood (not recorded which). The receptors shown here come from a woman aged 40-49 years who had been exposed to COVID-19.

The V gene is TRBV19, the J gene TRBJ2-1, with 10 bases fitting TRBD2. CDR3 size: 15 residues. From germline, CDR1 is LNHDA and CDR2 SQIVND (reference sequence). With V trimmed by 5 bases and J by 7 bases, 8 bases remained unmatched. DNA for the CDR3: TGTGCCAGTAGTTACACACTAGCGGGGAGGAATGAGCAGTTCTTC. Its translation: CASSYTLAGRNEQFF. Complete variable domain (other parts from reference TRBV19 and TRBJ2-1): DGGITQSPKYLFRKEGQNVTLSCEQNLNHDAMYWYRQDPGQGLRLIYYSQIVNDFQKGDIAEGYSVSREKKESFPLTVTSAQKNPTAFYLCASSYTLAGRNEQFFGPGTRLTVL.

V gene TRBV14 combines with J gene TRBJ1-6, with D possibly being TRBD1 (5 bases). This CDR3 region has 17 residues. V was shortened by 1 base and J by 0 bases, with 10 bases between the two germline ends. Germline V gene sequence: CDR1 SGHDN, CDR2 FVKESK. The DNA for the CDR3 is TGTGCCAGCAGCCAAGCGGGGGGTTCCTCCTATAATTCACCCCTCCACTTT. This codes for CASSQAGGSSYNSPLHF. The complete variable domain, with remaining parts taken from reference TRBV14 and TRBJ1-6, reads EAGVTQFPSHSVIEKGQTVTLRCDPISGHDNLYWYRRVMGKEIKFLLHFVKESKQDESGMPNNRFLAERTGGTYSTLKVQPAELEDSGVYFCASSQAGGSSYNSPLHFGNGTRLTVT.

The rearrangement links TRBV5-1 to TRBJ1-2; 9 bases line up with TRBD1. The germline CDR1 and CDR2 sequences are SGHRS and YFSETQ. This CDR3 has 17 residues. The J segment lost 6 bases and the V segment lost 0 bases, leaving 12 bases of the junction unmatched. The CDR3 sequence: CASSLGDRDQTRDGYTF. DNA for the CDR3: TGCGCCAGCAGCTTGGGGGACAGGGATCAAACTCGGGATGGCTACACCTTC.

The chain carries TRBV7-2 and TRBJ2-5, with TRBD2 matching over 8 bases. V lost 2 bases and J lost 4; bases outside the gene matches: 9. Germline V gene lookup returns CDR1 SGHTA and CDR2 FQGNSA. The CDR3 extends over 16 amino acids. The DNA for the CDR3 is TGTGCCAGCAGCTTATACGGGGGGGCGAGGGGAGAGACCCAGTACTTC. This translates into CASSLYGGARGETQYF.

The chain employs TRBV4-3 and TRBJ2-7; D may be TRBD2 (7 bases). Germline CDR1 LGHNA, CDR2 YSLEER. Trimming stripped 3 bases from V and 2 bases from J, with 17 bases between. The CDR3 runs to 16 residues. The CDR3 coding sequence is TGCGCCAGCAGCCAGTATGACTGGGAGGGGGCCTACGAGCAGTACTTC. It codes for CASSQYDWEGAYEQYF.